The 31 T cell receptor beta chains in this list originate from one sample, sequenced in a study of T cells in Graves' hyperthyroidism and ophthalmopathy (dated by TCRdb to about 2019). Library method: multiplex PCR. The sequencer listed for this sample is Illumina HiSeq 2000. The TCR beta CDR3 regions were amplified from the RNA transcripts. The TCR CDR3 was subjected to a first round of RT-PCR using the HTBI primer set and the Qiagen OneStep RT-PCR kit. TCRdb took the public reads, trimmed them with fastp at Q25, ran MiXCR for clone calling and kept in-frame beta chains. CDR3 protein duplicates are merged, each entry listing the most common genes and DNA. This sample has some 560,000 distinct CDR3 sequences in its table, and about a sixth of those were observed once. The ten top clones hold roughly 6.6% of the sample. Sequencing was done on a sample of blood. The receptors shown here come from a woman aged 25 to 39 with Graves' hyperthyroidism.

V gene TRBV3-1 combines with J gene TRBJ2-3; the match to TRBD2 covers 9 bases. V was clipped by 0 bases and J by 5 bases; unmatched bases: 12. The CDR3 sequence is 18 residues long. Germline V gene lookup returns CDR1 LGHDT and CDR2 YNNKEL (reference sequence). CDR3 amino acids: CASSQDAPSLAGLDTQYF. For the CDR3, the DNA is TGTGCCAGCAGCCAAGATGCCCCGTCACTAGCGGGTTTAGATACGCAGTATTTT.

The genes are TRBV19 and TRBJ1-1, with TRBD1 matching 7 bases. The V gene's germline CDR1 is LNHDA and CDR2 SQIVND (reference sequence). Trimming cost V 2 bases and J 4 bases; bases outside gene matches: 22. CDR3 length: 20 amino acids. CDR3 in DNA: TGTGCCAGTAGTATAAGGGGGCCGCAGGGACAGTTAACAAAGAGCACTGAAGCTTTCTTT. It yields the protein CASSIRGPQGQLTKSTEAFF.

This clonotype was observed many times. V gene TRBV12-3 or TRBV12-4 combines with J gene TRBJ2-7; 7 bases are a match to TRBD2. V lost 2 bases and J lost 7; bases outside the gene matches: 2. There are 12 residues in the CDR3. DNA for the CDR3: TGTGCCAGCAGTTTATGGGGAGGGGAGCAGTACTTC. It yields the protein CASSLWGGEQYF.

This clonotype was seen at least ten times. The chain links TRBV4-1 to TRBJ2-1, with 8 bases matching TRBD1. Germline loops: CDR1 MGHRA, CDR2 YSYEKL. V was pared by 3 bases and J by 3 bases, with 13 bases of the junction left unmatched. The CDR3 has 18 residues. The CDR3 nucleotides are TGCGCCAGCAGCCACCCCTACCTCAGACAGGGGTACTACAATGAGCAGTTCTTC. Its protein product is CASSHPYLRQGYYNEQFF.

The rearrangement joins TRBV7-9 to TRBJ1-1; D is unresolved. Looked up from germline, CDR1 is SEHNR and CDR2 is FQNEAQ (reference sequence). The CDR3 has 12 residues. V lost 5 bases to trimming and J lost 6 bases, with 10 bases between them. CDR3 protein: CASSTAVSEAFF. The CDR3, as DNA: TGTGCCAGCAGCACCGCAGTTTCTGAAGCTTTCTTT.

The chain recombines TRBV11-1 with TRBJ2-7, with 11 bases aligning to TRBD1. J lost 4 bases, V lost 5 bases, and 10 bases had no gene match. CDR1 and CDR2 (germline): SGHAT, FQDESV (reference sequence). CDR3 length: 16 residues. The CDR3 DNA reads as TGTGCCAGCAGCCCCCGGGACAGGGGGTTCAGGTACGAGCAGTACTTC. Protein sequence: CASSPRDRGFRYEQYF.

In its sample, this clonotype was seen many times. The chain links TRBV27 to TRBJ2-1; 8 bases fit TRBD2. V dropped 2 bases and J dropped 6; count of bases not matched to a gene: 0. Germline V lookup: CDR1 MNHEY, CDR2 SMNVEV (reference sequence). This CDR3 has 13 residues. As DNA, the CDR3 is TGTGCCAGCAGTTTACTAGCGGGCAATGAGCAGTTCTTC. Protein: CASSLLAGNEQFF.

This clonotype was seen ten or more times. This rearrangement joins TRBV18 to TRBJ2-1; D uncertain. There are 16 residues in the CDR3. The V and J ends lost 0 bases and 0 bases respectively, with 9 bases between them. Per germline, CDR1 KGHSH and CDR2 LQKENI. CDR3 nucleotide sequence: TGTGCCAGCTCACCACCGACTTATAGCTCCTACAATGAGCAGTTCTTC. Protein sequence: CASSPPTYSSYNEQFF.

This clonotype has a count of ten or more. The chain links TRBV20-1 to TRBJ2-7; no clear D. The CDR3 is 12 amino acids. Germline V CDR1 and CDR2: DFQATT, SNEGSKA (reference sequence). V was pared by 1 base and J by 0 bases, with 4 bases between. As DNA, the CDR3 is TGCAGTGCTAGAGGGAGCTCCTACGAGCAGTACTTC. Its translation is CSARGSSYEQYF.

In its sample, this clonotype was seen a few times. This sequence joins TRBV9 and TRBJ1-3, with D perhaps TRBD1 (5 bases). The length of the CDR3 is 15 residues. Germline V gene data show CDR1 as SGDLS and CDR2 as YYNGEE. The V end was cut by 3 bases, the J end by 4 bases, with 14 bases between. In DNA, the CDR3 is TGTGCCAGCAGCGGGGGGTTTCTGGTCGGAAACACCATATATTTT. Its protein product is CASSGGFLVGNTIYF.

This clonotype showed up many times. The chain couples TRBV5-5 to TRBJ2-7, with 8 bases fitting TRBD2. This CDR3 comprises 16 residues. The V and J ends lost 3 bases and 4 bases, in that order; junction bases with no gene match: 12. Germline CDR1 SGHKS, CDR2 YYEKEE (reference sequence). The CDR3 coding sequence is TGTGCCAGCAGCTCCTCGCTAGCGGGCACACTATACGAGCAGTACTTC. This sequence encodes CASSSSLAGTLYEQYF.

Only a few counts were recorded for this clonotype. The rearrangement uses TRBV6-1 and TRBJ1-2, with TRBD1 matching over 7 bases. The CDR3 length is 15 residues. Trimming at V came to 6 bases and at J to 6 bases, leaving 13 bases not matched to a gene. From germline, CDR1 is MNHNS and CDR2 SASEGT. The CDR3 DNA reads as TGTGCCAGCAGCCGTCCCAGGGGGTTCTCGGATGGCTACACCTTC. It yields the protein CASSRPRGFSDGYTF.

The chain couples TRBV5-4 to TRBJ1-1, with TRBD1 identical over 8 bases. The CDR3 spans 16 residues. The germline gives CDR1 SGHNT, CDR2 YYREEE (reference sequence). With V trimmed by 5 bases and J by 3 bases, 12 bases remained unmatched. Written as DNA, the CDR3 is TGTGCCAGCAGAAACACCGGGACAGGCGTGCACACTGAAGCTTTCTTT. Encoded protein: CASRNTGTGVHTEAFF.

This chain joins TRBV15 and TRBJ1-6; D not certain. CDR1 and CDR2 from the germline V gene are LNHNV and YYDKDF (reference sequence). The CDR3 is 13 amino acids. V lost 2 bases, J lost 8 bases, and 7 bases lay in between. The CDR3 reads CATSRSRDSPLHF. The CDR3 region has the DNA TGTGCCACCAGCAGATCCAGAGATTCACCCCTCCACTTT.

This clonotype was counted ten times or more. The chain joins TRBV7-9 to TRBJ2-2, with D perhaps matching TRBD2 (5 bases). Germline CDR1 and CDR2: SEHNR and FQNEAQ (reference sequence). Trimming removed 8 bases from V and 0 bases from J, with 16 bases in between. This CDR3 has 16 residues. The DNA of the CDR3 is TGTGCCAGCTACCCCGCGGCGGGTACGAACACCGGGGAGCTGTTTTTT. Protein product: CASYPAAGTNTGELFF. Variable domain in full (rest from reference TRBV7-9 and TRBJ2-2): DTGVSQNPRHKITKRGQNVTFRCDPISEHNRLYWYRQTLGQGPEFLTYFQNEAQLEKSRLLSDRFSAERPKGSFSTLEIQRTEQGDSAMYLCASYPAAGTNTGELFFGEGSRLTVL.

The chain has TRBV20-1 and TRBJ2-2, with 7 bases lining up with TRBD2. The CDR3 sequence is 16 residues long. Germline V gives CDR1 DFQATT, CDR2 SNEGSKA (reference sequence). V shed 1 base and J 4 bases; nucleotides not matched to a gene: 9. Written as DNA, the CDR3 is TGCAGTGCTAGAGGGGGTCGGGAGGAAGGCACCGGGGAGCTGTTTTTT. Its protein is CSARGGREEGTGELFF.

V and J are TRBV7-9 and TRBJ2-3; D gene unclear. The CDR3 is made up of 15 amino acids. V lost 0 bases and J lost 4, with 11 bases in between. Germline-derived CDR1 and CDR2 are SEHNR and FQNEAQ (reference sequence). The CDR3 spells CASSLALNTPDTQYF. The CDR3 DNA reads as TGTGCCAGCAGCTTAGCGCTTAACACTCCAGATACGCAGTATTTT.

This clonotype came up a few times. The chain joins TRBV28 to TRBJ2-1; D gene uncertain. The ends were cut back, 4 bases at V and 9 bases at J, with 7 bases in the middle. Looked up from germline, CDR1 is MDHEN and CDR2 is SYDVKM. The CDR3 consists of 11 residues. The CDR3 spells CASSYASEQFF. CDR3 in DNA: TGTGCCAGCAGTTATGCTAGTGAGCAGTTCTTC.

This chain uses TRBV19 with TRBJ2-3, with 12 bases lining up with TRBD2. The CDR3 has 16 amino acids. Germline V lookup: CDR1 LNHDA, CDR2 SQIVND (reference sequence). Trimming cost V 3 bases and J 1 base; bases outside gene matches: 2. The CDR3 bases are TGTGCCAGTAGTATGGGACTAGCGGGTGGCACAGATACGCAGTATTTT. Translating gives CASSMGLAGGTDTQYF.

The rearrangement joins TRBV6-2 or TRBV6-3 to TRBJ1-5; no clear D. Trimming took 1 base from V and 0 from J, leaving 7 bases between them. Germline CDR1 and CDR2: MNHEY and SVGEGT. This CDR3 contains 15 residues. CDR3 nucleotide sequence: TGTGCCAGCAGTTACTTGGGGAATAGCAATCAGCCCCAGCATTTT. It specifies CASSYLGNSNQPQHF.

This clonotype appeared a few times. J is TRBJ2-1 and V is TRBV5-1; D unresolved. This CDR3 comprises 13 residues. Trimming took off 6 bases at V and 0 bases at J, with 7 bases between the two ends. Germline-derived CDR1 and CDR2 are SGHRS and YFSETQ. CDR3 in DNA: TGCGCCAGCACTCCAGGCTCCTACAATGAGCAGTTCTTC. Residues: CASTPGSYNEQFF.

In this sample, this clonotype turned up a few times. A read error may be the cause here, since a much bigger clone is one base away. The J gene is TRBJ2-7, the V gene TRBV27; tentatively, D is TRBD2 (5 bases). In germline, CDR1 is MNHEY, CDR2 SMNVEV (reference sequence). The CDR3 sequence is 15 residues long. CDR3 region: CASSFRSGTSYKQYF. CDR3 nucleotide sequence: TGTGCCAGCAGTTTTCGGTCGGGAACATCCTACAAGCAGTACTTC.

V usage is TRBV4-1 and J usage is TRBJ1-2, with D hard to call. CDR3 length: 15 amino acids. In germline, CDR1 is MGHRA, CDR2 YSYEKL. V was pared by 0 bases and J by 7 bases, with 15 bases between. The CDR3 DNA reads as TGCGCCAGCAGCCAAGAGCCCGGGGAGCTGGGTGGCTACACCTTC. Its translation: CASSQEPGELGGYTF.

With respect to this clonotype: A read error may be the cause here, since a much bigger clone is one base away. The CDR3 bases are TGTGCCAGCAGCCAAGAAACGGGACTAGCGGGATACGAGCAGTACTTC. Translation gives CASSQETGLAGYEQYF. The chain has TRBV4-2 and TRBJ2-7; 13 nucleotides agree with TRBD2. The CDR3 totals 16 residues. Losses at the gene ends were 0 bases for V and 4 bases for J; bases not matched to a gene: 3. Germline V gives CDR1 LGHNA, CDR2 YNFKEQ.

Worth noting for this clonotype: Given a much more abundant clone one base away, this may be a read error. The chain couples TRBV20-1 to TRBJ2-1; the match to TRBD1 covers 10 bases. CDR3 length: 17 amino acids. From germline, CDR1 is DFQATT and CDR2 SNEGSKA (reference sequence). Here the CDR3 reads CSAVPGQGTTSYNDQFF. CDR3 in DNA: TGCAGTGCTGTCCCGGGACAGGGGACCACATCCTACAATGATCAGTTCTTC.

This clonotype was detected many times. The chain joins TRBV10-3 to TRBJ2-1; D remains ambiguous. The V gene's germline CDR1 is ENHRY and CDR2 SYGVKD. V lost 5 bases and J lost 7, with 15 bases in between. CDR3 length: 14 amino acids. DNA of the CDR3: TGTGCCATCAGTACAGATCGTCCGGTGAATGAGCAGTTCTTC. Protein: CAISTDRPVNEQFF.

This clonotype was detected a few times. The chain carries TRBV28 and TRBJ1-5; possibly TRBD1 for D (5 bases). The length of the CDR3 is 15 residues. V was trimmed by 5 bases and J by 6 bases, leaving 17 bases between them. Germline V gene sequence: CDR1 MDHEN, CDR2 SYDVKM. CDR3 protein: CASSGDAPGGQPQHF. The CDR3 DNA reads as TGTGCCAGCAGTGGCGACGCCCCGGGGGGTCAGCCCCAGCATTTT.

The chain is built from TRBV7-9 and TRBJ1-4, with D perhaps matching TRBD1 (5 bases). The CDR3 has 13 residues. Trimming stripped 0 bases from V and 7 bases from J, with 6 bases between. Germline CDR1 is SEHNR and CDR2 is FQNEAQ (reference sequence). CDR3 nucleotide sequence: TGTGCCAGCAGCTTAGCGGGGGTTGAAAAACTGTTTTTT. Its protein product is CASSLAGVEKLFF.

In its sample, this clonotype was seen many times. The chain is built from TRBV11-2 and TRBJ2-1, with D unresolved. V lost 2 bases to trimming and J lost 0 bases, with 8 bases between them. CDR3 length equals 15 residues. CDR1 is SGHAT, CDR2 FQNNGV, per germline. The chain's CDR3 is CASSLTASSYNEQFF. The CDR3 coding sequence is TGTGCCAGCAGCTTAACGGCGTCCTCCTACAATGAGCAGTTCTTC.

This clonotype has ten or more counts. The rearrangement joins TRBV28 to TRBJ2-1, with 7 bases that match TRBD2. CDR3 length equals 14 residues. Germline values: CDR1 MDHEN, CDR2 SYDVKM. Trimming at V came to 6 bases and at J to 9 bases, leaving 11 bases not matched to a gene. The DNA of the CDR3 is TGTGCCAGCAGCCTGACTAGCTTGTCGGGTGAGCAGTTCTTC. Translation gives CASSLTSLSGEQFF. The full variable domain, in which reference TRBV28 and TRBJ2-1 provide the parts outside the CDR3, is DVKVTQSSRYLVKRTGEKVFLECVQDMDHENMFWYRQDPGLGLRLIYFSYDVKMKEKGDIPEGYSVSREKKERFSLILESASTNQTSMYLCASSLTSLSGEQFFGPGTRLTVL.

This sequence joins TRBV27 and TRBJ2-3; 7 bases are shared with TRBD1. The CDR3 sequence is 13 residues long. CDR1 and CDR2 from the germline V gene are MNHEY and SMNVEV (reference sequence). Unmatched junction bases numbered 2, after V lost 2 bases and J lost 6 bases. CDR3 DNA sequence: TGTGCCAGCAGTTTAAGGGGGCAGGATACGCAGTATTTT. Protein: CASSLRGQDTQYF.